These T cell receptor beta chains were read from a single sample in a study of Ad26.COV2.S vaccination and SARS-CoV-2 variants. Some clones are missing from TCRdb's copy, which holds only in-frame ones; the method was immunoSEQ multiplex PCR. The table records around 350,000 clones, roughly 85% of them present only once. Specimen: peripheral blood, collected in a trial of Ad26.COV2.S vaccine versus placebo. All receptors derive from a person between 18 and 59 years old who received the Ad26.COV2.S COVID-19 vaccine or a placebo. Both conserved end residues are part of each CDR3. The D gene is left open where the match is weak. Clone size, where shown, is once, few, many, or a class for clones that have expanded.

j_call v_call clone_size d_call cdr3_nt cdr3_aa
TRBJ2-1 TRBV2 . . TGTGCCAGCAGCCCCCGGGGCGCCTACAATGAGCAGTTCTTC CASSPRGAYNEQFF
TRBJ2-3 TRBV5-1 . . TGCGCCAGCAGCTTGGGTGGGTCGGGGGTAAGCACAGATACGCAGTATTTT CASSLGGSGVSTDTQYF
TRBJ2-2 TRBV7-2 . . TGTGCCAGCAGCTTAATTTCAGGGAGCGGGGAGCTGTTTTTT CASSLISGSGELFF
TRBJ2-7 TRBV5-1 . TRBD1 TGCGCCAGCAGCTGGGACAGGGACGAGCAGTACTTC CASSWDRDEQYF
TRBJ2-1 TRBV7-2 once TRBD2 TGTGCCAGCAGCCTAGCGGGGGATAGCAATGAGCAGTTCTTC CASSLAGDSNEQFF
TRBJ2-1 TRBV19 once TRBD2 TGTGCCAGTAGACCAAGCGGGGCTGACAATGAGCAGTTCTTC CASRPSGADNEQFF
TRBJ1-2 TRBV19 . . TGTGCCAGTAGTATAGATTCCAAGGGGCTCGCCAGAAGCTACACCTTC CASSIDSKGLARSYTF
TRBJ2-2 TRBV19 . TRBD2 TGTGCCAGTAGTTCCCCGGGACTAGGAACCGGGGAGCTGTTTTTT CASSSPGLGTGELFF
TRBJ2-2 TRBV4-1 . . TGCGCCAGCAGCCGTCATACGAACACCGGGGAGCTGTTTTTT CASSRHTNTGELFF
TRBJ2-3 TRBV9 once TRBD2 TGTGCCAGCAGCGTAGCGGCTAGCGGGGGGATGGGGCGCACAGATACGCAGTATTTT CASSVAASGGMGRTDTQYF
TRBJ2-7 TRBV4-1 once . TGCGCCAGCAGCCTCATGGCGCTTACCTACGAGCAGTACTTC CASSLMALTYEQYF
TRBJ2-5 TRBV5-1 once TRBD2 TGCGCCAGCAGCTTGGGCGGGAGTGCCGAGACCCAGTACTTC CASSLGGSAETQYF
TRBJ1-2 TRBV5-6 . . TGTGCCAGCAGCTTCAGTCCGGACAGCTTCTATGGCTACACCTTC CASSFSPDSFYGYTF
TRBJ2-2 TRBV7-9 . . TGTGCCAGCAGCTTAGCAGGGGGGTCTCCCGGGGAGCTGTTTTTT CASSLAGGSPGELFF
TRBJ1-4 TRBV7-6 . . TGTGCCAGCAGTCAAGGGAGGCAGGGCGCGCGAGGGAGAAATGAAAAACTGTTTTTT CASSQGRQGARGRNEKLFF
TRBJ2-3 TRBV7-2 . . TGTGCCAGCAGCTTAGGGGGCGCGGTAGTTACGCAGTATTTT CASSLGGAVVTQYF
TRBJ2-1 TRBV7-2 . . TGTGCCAGCAGCTCAAAAGGGGGGACACGATGGTTCTTC CASSSKGGTRWFF
TRBJ2-7 TRBV15 . . TGTGCCACCAGCAGACTTACTCGCTACGAGCAGTACTTC CATSRLTRYEQYF